This TCR beta chain was sequenced during a study of blood T cell repertoires in COVID-19. Libraries were prepared by immunoSEQ multiplex PCR; TCRdb keeps only in-frame clonotypes and omits some of them. The profile covers about 210,000 clones, with 70% to 90% appearing a single time and around 1.5% taken by the ten largest. Losses at the gene ends were 4 bases for V and 2 bases for J; bases not matched to a gene: 10. In germline, CDR1 is SGHAT, CDR2 FQNNGV. The CDR3 runs 16 residues. The clonotype comes from a man younger than 30 with active or convalescent COVID-19. This chain links TRBV11-2 with TRBJ1-1; 7 nucleotides match TRBD1. The sample comprised peripheral blood. The CDR3 reads CASSWVLGGSNTEAFF. The CDR3 coding sequence is TGTGCCAGCAGCTGGGTCTTAGGGGGCTCTAACACTGAAGCTTTCTTT.